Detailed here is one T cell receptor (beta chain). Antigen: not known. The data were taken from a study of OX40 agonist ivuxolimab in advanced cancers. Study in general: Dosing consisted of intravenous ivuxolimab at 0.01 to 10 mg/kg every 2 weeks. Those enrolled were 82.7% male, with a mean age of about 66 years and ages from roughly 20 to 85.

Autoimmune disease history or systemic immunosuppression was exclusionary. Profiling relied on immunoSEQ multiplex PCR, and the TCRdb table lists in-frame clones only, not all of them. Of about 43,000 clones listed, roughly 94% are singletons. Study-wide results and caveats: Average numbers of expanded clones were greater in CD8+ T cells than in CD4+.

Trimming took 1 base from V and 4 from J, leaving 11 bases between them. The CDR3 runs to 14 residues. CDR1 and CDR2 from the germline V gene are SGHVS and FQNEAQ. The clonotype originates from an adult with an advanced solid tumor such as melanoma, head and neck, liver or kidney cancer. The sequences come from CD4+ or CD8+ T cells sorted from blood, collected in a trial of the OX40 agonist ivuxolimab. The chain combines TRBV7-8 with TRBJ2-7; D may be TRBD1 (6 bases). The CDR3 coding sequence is TGTGCCAGCAGCTTAGGGGGGCGGCGGTACGAGCAGTACTTC. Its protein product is CASSLGGRRYEQYF.